Presented here are 24 T cell receptor beta chains from one specimen sequenced in a study of T cell responses to AZD1222 COVID-19 vaccine. Generated by immunoSEQ multiplex PCR, the TCRdb table keeps only in-frame clones and is missing some. The table includes roughly 140,000 clones, around 90% detected once. Sequenced material: peripheral blood, taken on day 0 of AZD1222 vaccination. The receptors originated from an adult in good health.

The chain recombines TRBV4-3 with TRBJ2-7; the D gene could be TRBD1 or TRBD2 (5 bases each). Germline-derived CDR1 and CDR2 are LGHNA and YSLEER. Trimming took 0 bases from V and 2 from J, leaving 14 bases between them. The CDR3 runs 16 residues. In DNA, the CDR3 is TGCGCCAGCAGCCAAGAATCCGTGGGGGTGGCCTACGAGCAGTACTTC. Amino acids: CASSQESVGVAYEQYF.

The chain is built from TRBV7-9 and TRBJ2-3; perhaps TRBD2 as D (6 bases). CDR3 size: 11 residues. V shed 5 bases and J shed 6 bases, with 6 bases lying between them. CDR1 and CDR2 from the germline V gene are SEHNR and FQNEAQ (reference sequence). DNA of the CDR3: TGTGCCAGCAGCGGGGGGGATACGCAGTATTTT. This sequence encodes CASSGGDTQYF. Together with reference TRBV7-9 and TRBJ2-3, the CDR3 gives the full variable domain: DTGVSQNPRHKITKRGQNVTFRCDPISEHNRLYWYRQTLGQGPEFLTYFQNEAQLEKSRLLSDRFSAERPKGSFSTLEIQRTEQGDSAMYLCASSGGDTQYFGPGTRLTVL.

The chain uses TRBV5-1 and TRBJ1-1, with no clear D. This CDR3 is 18 amino acids long. CDR1 is SGHRS and CDR2 is YFSETQ in the germline V gene. With 3 bases removed from V and 1 base from J, the gap between germline ends came to 22 bases. CDR3 sequence (DNA): TGCGCCAGCAGCTCCCAAAAGGATGCGTGGGCTAGGAACACTGAAGCTTTCTTT. Translating it yields CASSSQKDAWARNTEAFF.

This clone was counted between two and nine times. Within the sample, other DNA sequences also encode this same CDR3. The chain couples TRBV7-2 to TRBJ2-7; 8 bases are a match to TRBD1. The CDR3 consists of 14 residues. From germline, CDR1 is SGHTA and CDR2 FQGNSA. The J segment lost 3 bases and the V segment lost 4 bases, leaving 5 bases of the junction unmatched. Written as DNA, the CDR3 is TGTGCCAGCAGCTCGACAGGGGCGTTCTACGAGCAGTACTTC. Protein: CASSSTGAFYEQYF.

The chain has TRBV24-1 and TRBJ2-1; D unclear. This CDR3 comprises 16 residues. The germline CDR1 and CDR2 sequences are KGHDR and SFDVKD. The V end was cut by 3 bases, the J end by 2 bases, with 13 bases between. The CDR3 bases are TGTGCCACCAGTGATAGGCCCTCCGCGGCCTACAATGAGCAGTTCTTC. This sequence encodes CATSDRPSAAYNEQFF.

V and J are TRBV10-3 and TRBJ2-3; TRBD1 matches 7 bases. Germline CDR1 and CDR2: ENHRY and SYGVKD. With V trimmed by 6 bases and J by 2 bases, 8 bases remained unmatched. This CDR3 contains 15 residues. CDR3 region: CAIRTGTANTDTQYF. The CDR3 DNA sequence: TGTGCCATCAGGACAGGGACGGCTAACACAGATACGCAGTATTTT.

V usage is TRBV4-3 and J usage is TRBJ1-2; a possible D gene is TRBD1 (6 bases). Deletions cut 1 base from V and 4 bases from J, with 16 bases between. This CDR3 comprises 16 residues. Germline CDR1 and CDR2: LGHNA and YSLEER. For the CDR3, the DNA is TGCGCCAGCAGCCAAGTTCATCCAGCAGGGGCCTATGGCTACACCTTC. Translating gives CASSQVHPAGAYGYTF.

The chain employs TRBV28 and TRBJ1-1; weak D call: TRBD1 (5 bases). The CDR3 has 17 amino acids. V was pared by 7 bases and J by 2 bases, with 23 bases between. CDR1 is MDHEN, CDR2 SYDVKM, per germline. The CDR3 region has the DNA TGTGCCAGCACCGTAGGCCCGGGGCAAATGTTAAACACTGAAGCTTTCTTT. Its protein is CASTVGPGQMLNTEAFF.

Regarding this clone: Because it lacks the conserved phenylalanine or tryptophan at the end, this CDR3 is likely a read error. The DNA is omitted, as the CDR3 cannot be located on it reliably, and the CDR3 follows TCRdb's listing. The chain combines TRBV21-1 with TRBJ2-6. TRBV21-1 is shown as a pseudogene. A total of 9 residues make up the CDR3, ends included. This chain's CDR3 is CASSNPGGR.

The chain has TRBV4-2 and TRBJ1-1; D uncertain. The CDR3 length is 14 residues. From germline, CDR1 is LGHNA and CDR2 YNFKEQ. Trimming shortened V by 4 bases and J by 0 bases, and 9 bases separated the two germline ends. CDR3 amino acids: CASSPVEMNTEAFF. DNA of the CDR3: TGTGCCAGCAGCCCGGTAGAGATGAACACTGAAGCTTTCTTT.

The count of this clone is one. Additional DNA sequences in this sample encode the identical CDR3. This chain joins TRBV3-1 (or the pseudogene TRBV3-2) and TRBJ1-3; D gene uncertain. Trimming took 4 bases from V and 0 from J, leaving 4 bases between them. Germline-derived CDR1 and CDR2 are LGHDT and YNNKEL (reference sequence). CDR3 length: 13 residues. In nucleotides, the CDR3 is TGTGCCAGCAGCCCCAGCTCTGGAAACACCATATATTTT. Its protein product is CASSPSSGNTIYF.

This chain uses TRBV5-4 with TRBJ1-1; no clear D gene. This CDR3 is built from 14 residues. Germline V gene lookup returns CDR1 SGHNT and CDR2 YYREEE (reference sequence). The V end was cut by 3 bases, the J end by 2 bases, with 11 bases between. The CDR3 sequence: CASSSLSINTEAFF. As DNA, the CDR3 is TGTGCCAGCAGCTCTCTCTCTATAAACACTGAAGCTTTCTTT.

The chain employs TRBV28 and TRBJ2-1, with TRBD1 matching over 10 bases. The junction had 7 bases not matched to a gene; V was cut back by 5 bases and J by 12 bases. This CDR3 has 13 residues. Germline CDR1 MDHEN, CDR2 SYDVKM. The CDR3 nucleotides are TGTGCCAGCAGTCCCCCGGACAGGGGGGGGCAGTTCTTC. Translating it yields CASSPPDRGGQFF.

This chain uses TRBV7-8 with TRBJ1-2; weak D call: TRBD1 (5 bases). Germline V CDR1 and CDR2: SGHVS, FQNEAQ. V lost 5 bases, J lost 7 bases, and 17 bases lay in between. The CDR3 contains 14 residues. The CDR3 DNA reads as TGTGCCAGCAGCCACCTCCGGGACGCAGTTGGCTACACCTTC. This encodes CASSHLRDAVGYTF. Complete variable domain (other parts from reference TRBV7-8 and TRBJ1-2): GAGVSQSPRYKVAKRGQDVALRCDPISGHVSLFWYQQALGQGPEFLTYFQNEAQLDKSGLPSDRFFAERPEGSVSTLKIQRTQQEDSAVYLCASSHLRDAVGYTFGSGTRLTVV.

The rearrangement links TRBV19 to TRBJ2-5; maybe TRBD2 (7 bases). Germline loops: CDR1 LNHDA, CDR2 SQIVND (reference sequence). The CDR3 covers 17 residues. V lost 3 bases, J lost 2 bases, and 19 bases lay in between. CDR3 sequence: CASSIFGGAGTQETQYF. The CDR3 DNA sequence: TGTGCCAGTAGTATTTTTGGGGGGGCGGGAACTCAAGAGACCCAGTACTTC.

The V gene is TRBV5-1, the J gene TRBJ2-3, with D possibly matching TRBD2 (7 bases). V was shortened by 0 bases and J by 6 bases, with 14 bases between the two germline ends. Germline CDR1 is SGHRS and CDR2 is YFSETQ. The CDR3 runs to 15 residues. CDR3 residues: CASSLVGGASDTQYF. CDR3 bases: TGCGCCAGCAGCTTGGTTGGGGGGGCATCCGATACGCAGTATTTT.

This clone occurred once. CDR3 loop: CASNLRGLYNEQFF. The CDR3, as DNA: TGTGCCAGCAACCTCAGGGGGCTCTACAATGAGCAGTTCTTC. J is TRBJ2-1 and V is TRBV28; TRBD1 matches at 8 bases. The germline gives CDR1 MDHEN, CDR2 SYDVKM. The V and J ends lost 7 bases and 3 bases, in that order; junction bases with no gene match: 5. There are 14 residues in the CDR3.

The chain links TRBV6-5 to TRBJ1-1; possibly TRBD1 for D (5 bases). This CDR3 has 13 residues. Germline CDR1 MNHEY, CDR2 SVGAGI. V was shortened by 6 bases and J by 4 bases, with 12 bases between the two germline ends. The CDR3 bases are TGTGCCAGCAGCGGACAAGTGGGCACTGAAGCTTTCTTT. It codes for CASSGQVGTEAFF.

The chain carries TRBV28 and TRBJ2-2; 7 positions agree with TRBD1. Looked up from germline, CDR1 is MDHEN and CDR2 is SYDVKM. CDR3 length: 18 residues. Unmatched junction bases numbered 14, after V lost 5 bases and J lost 2 bases. The CDR3 spells CASSPRTGWGVNTGELFF. In DNA, the CDR3 is TGTGCCAGCAGTCCCCGGACAGGTTGGGGCGTAAACACCGGGGAGCTGTTTTTT.

This clone came up a few times. The rearrangement links TRBV5-4 to TRBJ2-7; TRBD1 matches at 9 bases. CDR3 size: 12 residues. Trimming took 5 bases from V and 5 from J; bases not matched to a gene: 2. Per germline, CDR1 SGHNT and CDR2 YYREEE (reference sequence). The CDR3 reads CASSWTGDEQYF. CDR3 DNA sequence: TGTGCCAGCAGTTGGACAGGGGACGAGCAGTACTTC.

The J gene is TRBJ1-6, the V gene TRBV9; D is perhaps TRBD1 (5 bases). Germline V gene data show CDR1 as SGDLS and CDR2 as YYNGEE. Trimming removed 4 bases from V and 5 bases from J, with 16 bases in between. The CDR3 covers 16 residues. The CDR3 DNA reads as TGTGCCAGCAGCCCAGGGCGGGGGAGAGATAATTCACCCCTCCACTTT. Residues: CASSPGRGRDNSPLHF.

This clone was observed once. V and J are TRBV6-5 and TRBJ2-1; D may be TRBD2 (5 bases). Trimming took off 2 bases at V and 4 bases at J, with 6 bases between the two ends. Germline V gene lookup returns CDR1 MNHEY and CDR2 SVGAGI. This CDR3 is built from 13 residues. CDR3 sequence (DNA): TGTGCCAGCAGTTACCGAGGGTACAATGAGCAGTTCTTC. Translating it yields CASSYRGYNEQFF.

The gene calls are TRBV11-3 and TRBJ2-2; 8 nucleotides align to TRBD2. The germline gives CDR1 SGHNT, CDR2 YENEEA. The junction had 11 bases not matched to a gene; V was cut back by 2 bases and J by 6 bases. The CDR3 is 17 amino acids. The CDR3 nucleotides read TGTGCCAGCAGCTTATCCAGCGGGGGTCGACTTGCCGGGGAGCTGTTTTTT. Amino acid sequence: CASSLSSGGRLAGELFF.

The genes are TRBV7-3 and TRBJ2-3; tentatively, D is TRBD2 (6 bases). Germline V gives CDR1 SGHTA, CDR2 FQGTGA. This CDR3 contains 13 residues. Trimming shortened V by 6 bases and J by 6 bases, and 13 bases separated the two germline ends. The chain's CDR3 is CASRGLGEDTQYF. The CDR3 coding sequence is TGTGCCAGCAGGGGACTGGGGGAGGATACGCAGTATTTT.